Below, 16 T cell receptor beta chains from the same sample are listed, as sequenced in a study of blood T cell repertoires in COVID-19. Repertoires were generated with immunoSEQ multiplex PCR, while TCRdb's copy carries only in-frame clones and drops some. The table has over 150,000 clones, around 80% seen once. Sequencing was performed on PBMCs or T cells enriched from blood (not recorded which). The receptors come from a woman aged 45-65 years who had recovered from COVID-19.

The gene calls are TRBV19 and TRBJ1-2; D is uncertain. The germline V gene has CDR1 LNHDA and CDR2 SQIVND (reference sequence). The CDR3 has 13 amino acids. Trimming removed 3 bases from V and 2 bases from J, with 7 bases in between. The CDR3 DNA follows: TGTGCCAGTAGTATGCGAGAGAACTATGGCTACACCTTC. It is translated as CASSMRENYGYTF. Full variable domain (rest looked up from reference TRBV19 and TRBJ1-2): DGGITQSPKYLFRKEGQNVTLSCEQNLNHDAMYWYRQDPGQGLRLIYYSQIVNDFQKGDIAEGYSVSREKKESFPLTVTSAQKNPTAFYLCASSMRENYGYTFGSGTRLTVV.

This chain links TRBV9 with TRBJ2-7; possible D gene TRBD2, 6 bases. This CDR3 contains 15 residues. Germline assignment: CDR1 SGDLS and CDR2 YYNGEE. Between the trimmed V and J ends, which lost 0 bases and 2 bases, there was a span of 12 bases. CDR3 coding DNA: TGTGCCAGCAGCGTAGGAGTGGACTACACCTACGAGCAGTACTTC. Its protein is CASSVGVDYTYEQYF.

V gene TRBV30 combines with J gene TRBJ1-2; 12 bases align to TRBD1. The CDR3 totals 16 residues. V lost 8 bases, J lost 0 bases, and 10 bases stayed unmatched. Germline V gene sequence: CDR1 GTSNPN, CDR2 SVGIG (reference sequence). The CDR3 spells CAVPKGQGAANYGYTF. In DNA form, the CDR3 reads TGTGCCGTACCTAAGGGACAGGGGGCAGCTAACTATGGCTACACCTTC. Full variable domain (remainder filled in from reference TRBV30 and TRBJ1-2): SQTIHQWPATLVQPVGSPLSLECTVEGTSNPNLYWYRQAAGRGLQLLFYSVGIGQISSEVPQNLSASRPQDRQFILSSKKLLLSDSGFYLCAVPKGQGAANYGYTFGSGTRLTVV.

The CDR3 DNA sequence: TGTGCCAGCAGTGGTTGGGCCACCTCTACCGGGGAGCTGTTTTTT. It encodes CASSGWATSTGELFF. The chain recombines TRBV25-1 with TRBJ2-2, with no clear D. The CDR3 sequence is 15 residues long. Between the trimmed V and J ends, which lost 4 bases and 5 bases, there was a span of 14 bases. Germline CDR1 MGHDK, CDR2 SYGVNS.

In its sample, this clone was seen a few times. The rearrangement joins TRBV3-1 (or the pseudogene TRBV3-2) to TRBJ2-3, with 8 bases aligning to TRBD2. The CDR3 spans 15 residues. The germline gives CDR1 LGHDT, CDR2 YNNKEL (reference sequence). With 1 base clipped from V and 5 bases from J, the junction kept 5 bases outside the gene matches. CDR3 coding DNA: TGTGCCAGCAGCCAAGTTTACGGGAGGGTAGATACGCAGTATTTT. Amino acid sequence: CASSQVYGRVDTQYF.

This chain links TRBV5-1 with TRBJ1-2; 7 nucleotides align to TRBD1. The CDR3 sequence is 12 residues long. The germline CDR1 and CDR2 sequences are SGHRS and YFSETQ. With 3 bases clipped from V and 6 bases from J, the junction kept 2 bases outside the gene matches. The CDR3 coding sequence is TGCGCCAGCAGCTATACAGGGGATGGCTACACCTTC. It encodes CASSYTGDGYTF.

This sequence joins TRBV7-6 and TRBJ2-3; 9 bases match TRBD1. The CDR3 is 16 amino acids. Germline CDR1 SGHVS, CDR2 FNYEAQ. V was clipped by 0 bases and J by 3 bases; unmatched bases: 4. This CDR3 is CASSLADRGLTDTQYF. CDR3 DNA: TGTGCCAGCAGCTTAGCGGACAGGGGCCTTACAGATACGCAGTATTTT.

V gene TRBV30 combines with J gene TRBJ2-2, with 9 bases matching TRBD1. The CDR3 extends over 15 amino acids. Germline CDR1 and CDR2: GTSNPN and SVGIG (reference sequence). V shed 2 bases, J shed 0 bases, and the junction held 1 base outside the gene matches. CDR3 in DNA: TGTGCCTGGAGTACAGGGGGCACGAACACCGGGGAGCTGTTTTTT. Protein sequence: CAWSTGGTNTGELFF.

The V gene is TRBV7-2, the J gene TRBJ2-5; 9 bases agree with TRBD2. The length of the CDR3 is 15 residues. Germline CDR1 SGHTA, CDR2 FQGNSA. The J segment lost 5 bases and the V segment lost 1 base, leaving 5 bases of the junction unmatched. This CDR3 is CASSLVSSGSETQYF. The CDR3 DNA sequence: TGTGCCAGCAGCTTAGTGAGTAGCGGGAGTGAGACCCAGTACTTC. Supplemented by reference TRBV7-2 and TRBJ2-5, the full variable domain reads GAGVSQSPSNKVTEKGKDVELRCDPISGHTALYWYRQSLGQGLEFLIYFQGNSAPDKSGLPSDRFSAERTGGSVSTLTIQRTQQEDSAVYLCASSLVSSGSETQYFGPGTRLLVL.

The V and J genes are TRBV27 and TRBJ1-6, with 7 nucleotides matching TRBD1. CDR1 and CDR2 (germline): MNHEY, SMNVEV (reference sequence). Trimming cost V 1 base and J 6 bases; bases outside gene matches: 9. This CDR3 region has 17 residues. The CDR3 reads CASSLYPPTGFNSPLHF. CDR3 sequence (DNA): TGTGCCAGCAGTTTATATCCCCCGACAGGGTTTAATTCACCCCTCCACTTT.

This chain connects TRBV19 to TRBJ2-7; D is unclear. Germline CDR1 and CDR2: LNHDA and SQIVND (reference sequence). This CDR3 contains 16 residues. Deletions cut 4 bases from V and 0 bases from J, with 16 bases between. The CDR3 DNA reads TGTGCCAGTAGTACAATCTCAGGTCTTTCCTCCTACGAGCAGTACTTC. Residues: CASSTISGLSSYEQYF.

The chain employs TRBV5-6 and TRBJ2-5; 10 bases agree with TRBD1. The trim removed 4 bases at V and 2 bases at J, leaving 2 bases unmatched. Germline CDR1 is SGHDT and CDR2 is YYEEEE. The CDR3 contains 14 residues. CDR3 protein: CASSRDRGQETQYF. The CDR3 nucleotides read TGTGCCAGCAGCCGGGACAGGGGACAAGAGACCCAGTACTTC.

This clone occurred many times. This chain links TRBV4-2 with TRBJ2-3; TRBD1 matches at 7 bases. Germline CDR1 is LGHNA and CDR2 is YNFKEQ. The CDR3 loop spans 15 amino acids. V shed 0 bases, J shed 5 bases, and the junction held 5 bases outside the gene matches. CDR3: CASSQDTSGGDTQYF. For the CDR3, the DNA is TGTGCCAGCAGCCAAGATACGTCAGGGGGAGATACGCAGTATTTT.

This clone was observed a few times. The V gene is TRBV6-4, the J gene TRBJ2-7; D is possibly TRBD2 (6 bases). This CDR3 contains 8 residues. Per the germline V gene, CDR1 is MRHNA and CDR2 is SNTAGT. V shed 7 bases and J shed 12 bases, with 7 bases lying between them. The CDR3 protein is CASIGGYF. In DNA form, the CDR3 reads TGTGCCAGCATCGGGGGGTACTTC.

This chain connects TRBV5-6 to TRBJ2-3; D may be TRBD2 (6 bases). The length of the CDR3 is 14 residues. Germline CDR1 and CDR2: SGHDT and YYEEEE. The V and J ends lost 4 bases and 5 bases respectively, with 14 bases between them. The CDR3 reads CASSGGTVGDTQYF. CDR3 coding DNA: TGTGCCAGCAGCGGAGGGACGGTAGGAGATACGCAGTATTTT.

The chain joins TRBV19 to TRBJ2-1; 8 nucleotides agree with TRBD2. The CDR3 sequence is 15 residues long. J lost 6 bases, V lost 2 bases, and 6 bases had no gene match. Germline assignment: CDR1 LNHDA and CDR2 SQIVND (reference sequence). CDR3 residues: CASSIPGLGGNEQFF. For the CDR3, the DNA is TGTGCCAGTAGTATACCGGGACTAGGGGGCAATGAGCAGTTCTTC. The full variable domain, completed using reference TRBV19 and TRBJ2-1, is DGGITQSPKYLFRKEGQNVTLSCEQNLNHDAMYWYRQDPGQGLRLIYYSQIVNDFQKGDIAEGYSVSREKKESFPLTVTSAQKNPTAFYLCASSIPGLGGNEQFFGPGTRLTVL.